This T cell receptor beta chain emerged from a study of T-cell memory formation after mild COVID-19 (dated by TCRdb to the early 2020s). Looking at the study overall: Most TCR sequence clusters were specific to one of the two donors. Two young, previously healthy adult volunteers, one female and one male, were included in the cohort. T-cell clones expanding and contracting after mild COVID-19 in a couple of donors were tracked by longitudinal TCRalpha and TCRbeta repertoire sequencing.

The sample was run on an Illumina NovaSeq 6000. Using 5'RACE with constant-segment primers, TCRalpha and TCRbeta cDNA libraries were constructed, with sample barcodes and unique molecular identifiers added in the process. RNA was extracted from every sample with Trizol reagent. Library amplification was performed in two PCR steps, and a second sample barcode and Illumina TruSeq adapters were introduced in the second step. Libraries were sequenced on an Illumina NovaSeq with 2 x 150 bp paired-end reads. The original pipeline was this. With migec v1.2.7, reads were demultiplexed and then collapsed into UMI-guided consensus sequences. Using mixcr v2.1.11, UMI consensuses were aligned to TRA and TRB V and J templates and then assembled into clonotypes. Clonotypes were classified as expanded or contracted when called significant by both edgeR and NoisET, with noise models trained on biological replicates. For edgeR calls, the thresholds were a false discovery rate-adjusted p below 0.01 and a log2 fold-change of 1. PCA with hierarchical clustering of max-normalized trajectories of the 1000 most abundant clonotypes was used as exploratory dynamics analysis. The CD4 or CD8 phenotype of responding clones was assigned using the separately sequenced CD4+ and CD8+ repertoires. The raw public reads went through TCRdb reprocessing: fastp at Q25, MiXCR clone calling, in-frame beta chains kept. Records with the same CDR3 protein are collapsed into one entry carrying the most frequent genes and DNA. TCRdb, not the authors, supplied the V and J calls. The sample yields around 470,000 distinct CDR3 sequences; 20% were counted once. Jointly, the top ten make up about 8.8% of the sample.

PBMCs were isolated by Ficoll-Paque density gradient centrifugation. The CDR3 holds 14 amino acids from the cysteine to the phenylalanine. Just the 42-base CDR3 DNA is kept, in frame starting at base 1. Germline trimming amounts to 1 base on V and 5 bases on J, with 3 as the count of junction bases outside the gene matches. From the germline V gene (reference sequence), CDR1 is LGHDT and CDR2 is YNNKEL. Here is what the overall study found, with its caveats: Some responding clones were detected in pre-infection memory, suggesting pre-existing cross-reactive memory T cells joined the SARS-CoV-2 response. SARS-CoV-2 specificity was not confirmed for the second-wave clones peaking on day 37. Contracting CD4+ clones turned up mainly in the CM and EM memory subsets, whereas EMRA was where CD8+ clones were enriched. Only a couple of mild cases were covered by the study, and larger cohorts that include severe cases with pre-infection samples were considered necessary. Clones contracting from day 15 to 85 had balanced CD4/CD8 phenotypes, while a second wave expanding from day 15 to 37 was biased towards CD4+.

Concerning this clonotype itself: The antigen this receptor binds is unknown. Base qualities are missing; no much larger clone stands one base away.

The chain links TRBV3-1 with TRBJ1-2, with TRBD1 matching 8 junction bases. The sequencing input was PBMCs or a T cell subset sorted from them (not recorded which). The TCR was taken from an adult woman who had mild COVID-19 (a few samples of this study predate the infection). The sample titles of this study are shuffled in the database, so cell type and time point are left out; the donor was told from shared clones. The CDR3 in this case is CASSQVGQGYGYTF. Here is the DNA: TGTGCCAGCAGCCAAGTAGGACAGGGATATGGCTACACCTTC.